A selection of T cell receptor beta chains follows, all from one sample in a study of blood T cells in healthy people across ages. Via MiXCR, TCRdb re-called the 5' RACE reads, giving one row per CDR3 protein. The sample carries 650,000 to 1,000,000 distinct CDR3 sequences, under 40% recorded once. Input material: blood. These receptors were collected from a man aged 18 to 29 in good health. The CDR3 runs from the conserved cysteine through the conserved F or W. The order of the fields is clone size, D gene, J gene, V gene, CDR3 length, CDR3 DNA, CDR3 protein. The D gene is left open where the match is weak. Clone sizes are given selectively: once, few, many, or a class where the clone is expanded.

>.|TRBD2|TRBJ2-5|TRBV12-3/TRBV12-4|14
TGTGCCAGCAGTTTTTGGGGAGGGAAAGAGACCCAGTACTTC
CASSFWGGKETQYF
>.|TRBD1|TRBJ1-2|TRBV10-3|19
TGTGCCATCAGTGATGGGACAGGGAAATTGGGGGGAGCTAACTATGGCTACACCTTC
CAISDGTGKLGGANYGYTF
>few|TRBD2|TRBJ2-7|TRBV20-1|15
TGCAGTGCTAGAGACCTAGCGGGGGCCTACAATGAGCAGTACTTC
CSARDLAGAYNEQYF
>many|.|TRBJ2-1|TRBV6-2/TRBV6-3|15
TGTGCCAGCAGTAAAAGGGTCCGTCCCTACAATGAGCAGTTCTTC
CASSKRVRPYNEQFF
>.|.|TRBJ2-7|TRBV10-3|12
TGTGCCACGGGGACGGTAATATACGAGCAGTACTTC
CATGTVIYEQYF
>few|.|TRBJ2-3|TRBV20-1|13
TGCAGTGCTCCCGGGGGCGCATCAAATACGCAGTATTTT
CSAPGGASNTQYF
>.|.|TRBJ2-3|TRBV9|16
TGTGCCAGCAGCGTAACACCTACTTCTAGCACAGATACGCAGTATTTT
CASSVTPTSSTDTQYF
>.|TRBD2|TRBJ2-7|TRBV12-3/TRBV12-4|19
TGTGCCAGCAGCTTAAGACTAGCGGGAGCCCCACTTACCCACAATGAGCAGTACTTC
CASSLRLAGAPLTHNEQYF
>many|.|TRBJ2-1|TRBV25-1|16
TGTGCCAGCAGTGAATTCACCGGGACGGCTTACAATGAGCAGTTCTTC
CASSEFTGTAYNEQFF
>.|TRBD1|TRBJ1-5|TRBV7-2|15
TGTGCCGGCAGCTTAGAAGGACAGGGGCATCAGCCCCAGCATTTT
CAGSLEGQGHQPQHF
>few|.|TRBJ2-3|TRBV4-1|17
TGCGCCAGCAGCCAAGATCAGTTGAGTCCCCTTAGAGATACGCAGTATTTT
CASSQDQLSPLRDTQYF
>few|.|TRBJ1-4|TRBV20-1|14
TGCAGTGCTAGAGATCAGGCCCGGGGTGAAAAACTGTTTTTT
CSARDQARGEKLFF
>.|.|TRBJ1-1|TRBV14|15
TGTGCCAGCAGCCAAGCAAGGTCAGGGAGGACTGATGCTTTCTTT
CASSQARSGRTDAFF
>few|.|TRBJ1-6|TRBV4-1|12
TGCGCCAGCAGCCAAGCGAATTCACCCCTCCACTTT
CASSQANSPLHF
>.|.|TRBJ2-1|TRBV5-1|16
TGCGTCAGCAGCTTCAGTCCCCGCTCGGCGGGCAATGAGCAGTTCTTC
CVSSFSPRSAGNEQFF
>.|.|TRBJ2-3|TRBV9|14
TGTGCCAGCAGCGGAAACTCCGGGGCTGATACGCAGTATTTT
CASSGNSGADTQYF
>.|.|TRBJ1-2|TRBV7-2|14
TGTGCCAGCAGCTTAGCTCAGGGAACCCAAGGCTACACCTTC
CASSLAQGTQGYTF
>few|TRBD2|TRBJ2-1|TRBV9|14
TGTGCCAGCAGCGTAGGGGCGGGGGGGAATGAGCAGTTCTTC
CASSVGAGGNEQFF
>few|TRBD2|TRBJ2-5|TRBV20-1|16
TGCAGTGCTAGGGGTCTAGCGGGGACCCGCTACAATGAGCAGTACTTC
CSARGLAGTRYNEQYF
>.|.|TRBJ2-7|TRBV24-1|14
TGTGCCTCGGACGGAGGAGCAGGCTACAATGAGCAGTACTTC
CASDGGAGYNEQYF
>.|.|TRBJ2-3|TRBV4-1|15
TGCGCCAGCAGCCAAGATGACACCTCTTCAGATACGCAGTATTTT
CASSQDDTSSDTQYF
>.|.|TRBJ2-5|TRBV7-2|13
TGTGCCAGCAGCTTAAACCCTGAGGAGACCCAGTACTTC
CASSLNPEETQYF
>.|.|TRBJ1-2|TRBV9|14
TGTGCCAGCAGCGTAGCCGGGGGGGACTATGGCTACACCTTC
CASSVAGGDYGYTF
>many|.|TRBJ2-3|TRBV9|14
TGTGCCAGCAGCGTAGGGACAGCCACAGATACGCAGTATTTT
CASSVGTATDTQYF
>few|.|TRBJ1-2|TRBV5-1|14
TGCGCCAGCAGCTTGGGCAGGGAGGACTATGGCTACACCTTC
CASSLGREDYGYTF
>few|.|TRBJ1-2|TRBV3-1|13
TGTGCCAGCAGCCAAGCCCCAGAGTATGGCTACACCTTC
CASSQAPEYGYTF
>.|.|TRBJ1-5|TRBV21-1|13
TGTGCCAGCAGCAAGGCGACAAATCAGCCCCAGCATTTT
CASSKATNQPQHF
>.|TRBD2|TRBJ2-5|TRBV4-2|16
TGTGCCAGCGGCAAGGGGACTAGCGGCCCCCAAGAGACCCAGTACTTC
CASGKGTSGPQETQYF
>many|.|TRBJ2-6|TRBV5-1|15
TGCGCCAGTTATCACACGGCCTCTGGGGCCAACGTCCTGACTTTC
CASYHTASGANVLTF
>many|TRBD1|TRBJ1-4|TRBV7-2|16
TGTGCCAGCAGCTTAAGGTCGTCCGCCCCGACAGGGCGACTGTTTTTT
CASSLRSSAPTGRLFF
>.|.|TRBJ2-1|TRBV7-9|15
TGTGCCAGCAGCTTCCCCGAACGGGACCACAATGAGCAGTTCTTC
CASSFPERDHNEQFF
>.|.|TRBJ1-2|TRBV20-1|14
TGCAGTGCTGGAGATCGGGGGGGGTGGCGTGGCTACACCTTC
CSAGDRGGWRGYTF
>.|TRBD1|TRBJ1-2|TRBV12-3/TRBV12-4|13
TGTGCCAGCTCCCCCCGCGACAGGGTGGGCTACACCTTC
CASSPRDRVGYTF
>.|TRBD1|TRBJ2-7|TRBV13|15
TGTGCCAGCAGCCCGACTCGGACAGGGCTATACGAGCAGTACTTC
CASSPTRTGLYEQYF
>few|TRBD2|TRBJ2-3|TRBV4-3|17
TGCGCCAGCAGCCAAGAATTAGCGGGGGGTTCCACAGATACGCAGTATTTT
CASSQELAGGSTDTQYF
>.|.|TRBJ2-7|TRBV9|15
TGTGCCAGCAGCGAATCCGGGACCGCTTCCCTCCAGCAGTACTTC
CASSESGTASLQQYF
>many|.|TRBJ2-1|TRBV29-1|13
TGCAGCGTTGGCAGGGCATCCTACAATGAGCAGTTCTTC
CSVGRASYNEQFF
>.|.|TRBJ1-1|TRBV20-1|15
TGCAGCGCGCTAGGAATAGTGGGAGGGAACACTGAAGCTTTCTTT
CSALGIVGGNTEAFF
>.|TRBD1|TRBJ2-5|TRBV12-3/TRBV12-4|14
TGTGCCAACACCCCCCGGGACAGGCAAGAGACCCAGTACTTC
CANTPRDRQETQYF
>many|TRBD2|TRBJ2-3|TRBV9|16
TGTGCCAGCAGCGTAGGGCGGGGGGTTAGCACAGATACGCAGTATTTT
CASSVGRGVSTDTQYF
>few|TRBD1|TRBJ1-2|TRBV6-5|13
TGTGCCAGCAGCCGAGGGACAGACAATGGCTACACCTTC
CASSRGTDNGYTF
>many|TRBD1|TRBJ2-3|TRBV5-1|15
TGCGCCAGCAGCTCTCCAGGGGGCGAGGCAGATACGCAGTATTTT
CASSSPGGEADTQYF
>few|TRBD1|TRBJ1-4|TRBV5-6|13
TGTGCCAGCAGAACAGGGGGAGATGAAAAACTGTTTTTT
CASRTGGDEKLFF
>many|.|TRBJ1-2|TRBV5-1|15
TGCGCCAGCAGCTTGAATCTTTGGGATCCCTATGGCTACACCTTC
CASSLNLWDPYGYTF